A selection of T cell receptor beta chains follows, all from one sample in a study of cytomegalovirus exposure and HLA in healthy donors. TCRdb keeps only in-frame clones here, not all; method: immunoSEQ multiplex PCR. The sample lists over 150,000 clones, about 71% seen once, with approximately 2.8% in the top ten. The material sequenced was PBMCs. Every receptor here comes from a woman in her twenties or thirties in good health and CMV-seronegative. Each CDR3 is given with its conserved first and last residue. D genes are given only for firm matches. The listing skips clone size in some rows; elsewhere it reads once, few, many or a size class.

>once|TRBJ2-3|TRBV25-1|.
CASSDVSTSTDTQYF
TGTGCCAGCAGTGACGTCTCCACTAGCACAGATACGCAGTATTTT
>.|TRBJ2-7|TRBV27|.
CASSLTTPYEQYF
TGTGCCAGCAGCCTGACTACTCCCTACGAGCAGTACTTC
>.|TRBJ1-1|TRBV6-5|.
CASSYSGRRTEAFF
TGTGCCAGCAGTTACTCGGGGCGAAGAACTGAAGCTTTCTTT
>few|TRBJ2-7|TRBV14|.
CASSPQPIYEQYF
TGTGCCAGCAGCCCACAACCGATCTACGAGCAGTACTTC
>.|TRBJ1-5|TRBV28|TRBD1
CASSLGTAYSNQPQHF
TGTGCCAGCAGTTTGGGGACAGCTTATAGCAATCAGCCCCAGCATTTT
>.|TRBJ1-6|TRBV7-2|TRBD1
CASRVGGADNSPLHF
TGTGCCAGCCGGGTAGGGGGCGCAGATAATTCACCCCTCCACTTT
>.|TRBJ1-5|TRBV30|.
CAWSVREGQPQHF
TGTGCCTGGAGTGTACGGGAGGGTCAGCCCCAGCATTTT
>.|TRBJ2-1|TRBV4-3|.
CASSVGTGVYNEQFF
TGCGCCAGCAGCGTGGGAACAGGAGTCTACAATGAGCAGTTCTTC
>few|TRBJ2-2|TRBV2|.
CASSEQVDTGELFF
TGTGCCAGCAGCGAACAGGTGGACACCGGGGAGCTGTTTTTT
>once|TRBJ2-1|TRBV27|TRBD2
CASSLRSLAGPSSYNEQFF
TGTGCCAGCAGTTTAAGGTCTCTAGCGGGACCGAGCTCCTACAATGAGCAGTTCTTC
>.|TRBJ1-2|TRBV27|TRBD1
CASSRYRGEEGYTF
TGTGCCAGCAGTAGATACAGGGGAGAAGAGGGCTACACCTTC
>few|TRBJ2-7|TRBV5-4|TRBD2
CASSLSGRVDEQYF
TGTGCCAGCAGCTTGTCTGGGAGGGTCGACGAGCAGTACTTC
>few|TRBJ1-2|TRBV19|TRBD1
CASSKQGADYGYTF
TGTGCCAGTAGTAAACAGGGGGCTGACTATGGCTACACCTTC
>.|TRBJ2-1|TRBV27|TRBD2
CASSFSGGGRGNEQFF
TGTGCCAGCAGTTTTAGTGGTGGCGGGAGGGGTAATGAGCAGTTCTTC
>.|TRBJ2-1|TRBV29-1|.
CSVGGGASSYNEQFF
TGCAGCGTTGGTGGGGGCGCGAGCTCCTACAATGAGCAGTTCTTC
>.|TRBJ2-1|TRBV28|TRBD2
CASSLGGGFYNEQFF
TGTGCCAGCAGTTTAGGCGGGGGATTTTACAATGAGCAGTTCTTC
>.|TRBJ2-7|TRBV7-3|TRBD1
CASSWYRGPAYEQYF
TGTGCCAGCAGCTGGTACAGGGGGCCGGCCTACGAGCAGTACTTC
>.|TRBJ2-3|TRBV27|TRBD1
CASSGIRGGREKISTDTQYF
TGTGCCAGCAGCGGTATCCGAGGGGGCCGCGAAAAAATTAGCACAGATACGCAGTATTTT
>.|TRBJ1-5|TRBV10-3|.
CAIAGSSNQPQHF
TGTGCCATCGCGGGGTCCAGCAATCAGCCCCAGCATTTT
>.|TRBJ2-4|TRBV28|.
CASSLLHRVNRNIQYF
TGTGCCAGCAGTTTACTTCACAGGGTGAACAGAAACATTCAGTACTTC
>few|TRBJ2-6|TRBV7-3|.
CASSLTRGAGANVLTF
TGTGCCAGCAGCTTAACGCGGGGTGCTGGGGCCAACGTCCTGACTTTC
>.|TRBJ2-3|TRBV5-1|.
CASSLSGSTDTQYF
TGCGCCAGCAGCTTGTCAGGGAGCACAGATACGCAGTATTTT
>.|TRBJ1-2|TRBV4-2|.
CASSHGQSITVYGYTF
TGTGCCAGCAGCCATGGGCAGAGTATCACAGTCTATGGCTACACCTTC
>few|TRBJ1-6|TRBV6-1|.
CASIEWGSSYNSPLHF
TGTGCCAGCATTGAGTGGGGCAGCTCCTATAATTCACCCCTCCACTTT
>few|TRBJ1-5|TRBV28|.
CASSFSLQPQHF
TGTGCCAGCAGTTTCTCCCTTCAGCCCCAGCATTTT
>.|TRBJ2-7|TRBV5-1|TRBD1
CASRWDREAEQYF
TGCGCCAGCAGATGGGACAGGGAGGCCGAGCAGTACTTC
>few|TRBJ2-1|TRBV14|TRBD2
CASSLIGLAGGPRFF
TGTGCCAGCAGCCTGATTGGACTAGCGGGAGGGCCCAGGTTCTTC
>.|TRBJ2-7|TRBV7-9|.
CASSLVGEAYEQYF
TGTGCCAGCAGCTTAGTGGGGGAGGCCTACGAGCAGTACTTC
>.|TRBJ2-7|TRBV7-2|.
CASSLVSGVDEQYF
TGTGCCAGCAGCTTAGTTTCCGGGGTTGACGAGCAGTACTTC
>.|TRBJ2-3|TRBV15|TRBD2
CATSRDLTSGDTQYF
TGTGCCACCAGCAGAGATTTGACTAGCGGAGATACGCAGTATTTT
>.|TRBJ2-7|TRBV6-5|.
CASSYGREGYEQYF
TGTGCCAGCAGTTACGGGCGGGAAGGCTACGAGCAGTACTTC
>.|TRBJ2-7|TRBV28|TRBD1
CASRKGSTGIYEQYF
TGTGCCAGCAGAAAGGGTTCGACAGGGATCTACGAGCAGTACTTC
>.|TRBJ1-1|TRBV11-1|.
CASSLTKTGNTEAFF
TGTGCCAGCAGCTTGACTAAGACGGGGAACACTGAAGCTTTCTTT
>.|TRBJ1-5|TRBV28|TRBD1
CASHNTGTGPNQPQHF
TGTGCCAGCCACAATACCGGGACAGGGCCAAATCAGCCCCAGCATTTT
>.|TRBJ1-5|TRBV7-8|TRBD1
CASSLALSGGISNQPQHF
TGTGCCAGCAGCTTAGCGCTGTCAGGGGGTATAAGCAATCAGCCCCAGCATTTT
>.|TRBJ1-4|TRBV2|TRBD1
CASSPGQGWSEKLFF
TGTGCCAGCAGTCCAGGACAGGGATGGAGTGAAAAACTGTTTTTT
>.|TRBJ1-1|TRBV4-2|.
CASSQARWTEAFF
TGTGCCAGCAGCCAAGCACGGTGGACTGAAGCTTTCTTT
>.|TRBJ2-3|TRBV28|.
CASRPPGSDTQYF
TGTGCCAGCAGACCCCCAGGCTCAGATACGCAGTATTTT
>.|TRBJ2-2|TRBV4-3|.
CASSPDFLTGELFF
TGCGCCAGCAGCCCTGACTTTCTTACCGGGGAGCTGTTTTTT
>.|TRBJ1-4|TRBV28|TRBD1
CASSNRGDPWNDGEKLFF
TGTGCCAGCAGCAACAGGGGCGACCCTTGGAACGACGGTGAAAAACTGTTTTTT
>.|TRBJ2-1|TRBV4-2|TRBD1
CASSQTGTGLEQFF
TGTGCCAGCAGCCAAACCGGGACAGGGCTTGAGCAGTTCTTC
>once|TRBJ2-1|TRBV2|.
CASGGSGRSSYNEQFF
TGTGCCAGCGGGGGGAGCGGCCGGAGCTCCTACAATGAGCAGTTCTTC
>.|TRBJ2-1|TRBV19|TRBD2
CASSIGLAGDNEQFF
TGTGCCAGTAGTATCGGACTAGCGGGAGACAATGAGCAGTTCTTC
>.|TRBJ2-3|TRBV4-2|TRBD2
CASSPGLVEDTQYF
TGTGCCAGCAGCCCAGGACTAGTTGAAGATACGCAGTATTTT
>.|TRBJ2-7|TRBV4-3|TRBD2
CASSQDWTSGGPTYEQYF
TGCGCCAGCAGCCAGGACTGGACTAGCGGGGGCCCCACCTACGAGCAGTACTTC
>.|TRBJ1-6|TRBV7-2|TRBD1
CASSLVAGGGSRLHF
TGTGCCAGCAGCTTAGTGGCAGGGGGCGGTTCGCGCCTCCACTTT
>.|TRBJ1-5|TRBV4-2|TRBD1
CASSEGQGLPQHF
TGTGCCAGCAGCGAGGGACAGGGCCTGCCCCAGCATTTT
>few|TRBJ1-2|TRBV7-2|TRBD1
CASSKETGTNYGYTF
TGTGCCAGCAGCAAAGAGACAGGGACTAACTATGGCTACACCTTC
>.|TRBJ1-4|TRBV28|TRBD1
CASSSKGATNEKLFF
TGTGCCAGCAGTTCCAAGGGGGCGACTAATGAAAAACTGTTTTTT
>.|TRBJ1-1|TRBV5-1|TRBD1
CASSPGTGGRDTEAFF
TGCGCCAGCAGCCCCGGGACAGGGGGCAGGGACACTGAAGCTTTCTTT
>.|TRBJ1-1|TRBV18|.
CASSPGPGEYTEAFF
TGTGCCAGCTCACCAGGGCCAGGCGAATACACTGAAGCTTTCTTT
>.|TRBJ2-3|TRBV30|.
CAWSGDSSDTQYF
TGTGCCTGGAGTGGAGACAGTTCAGATACGCAGTATTTT
>.|TRBJ2-5|TRBV18|.
CASSAVLAIEGETQYF
TGTGCCAGCTCCGCCGTGCTAGCGATTGAAGGGGAGACCCAGTACTTC
>once|TRBJ2-1|TRBV28|.
CASSSPWAGANYNEQFF
TGTGCCAGCAGTTCCCCTTGGGCGGGGGCGAACTACAATGAGCAGTTCTTC
>.|TRBJ1-2|TRBV19|.
CASSMELANYGYTF
TGTGCCAGTAGTATGGAGTTAGCTAACTATGGCTACACCTTC
>few|TRBJ1-5|TRBV28|.
CASKEGSLYSNQPQHF
TGTGCCAGCAAAGAGGGTTCTTTATATAGCAATCAGCCCCAGCATTTT
>few|TRBJ2-3|TRBV10-3|TRBD2
CAISENAGGPDTQYF
TGTGCCATCAGTGAGAACGCGGGGGGGCCAGATACGCAGTATTTT